This T cell receptor (beta chain) was identified in a study of CD8 T cells in Susac syndrome. RNA totalling about 0.5 to 1 ug underwent reverse transcription with random hexamers. By means of immunoSEQ multiplex PCR, TCR beta CDR3 spanning 54 Vbeta and 13 Jbeta underwent amplification. A single record per CDR3 protein comes from TCRdb applying MiXCR to the immunoSEQ multiplex PCR reads. The sample consists of roughly 140,000 distinct CDR3 sequences, 95% to 96% of them appearing once. V was pared by 3 bases and J by 10 bases, with 15 bases between. This CDR3 has 13 residues. The germline gives CDR1 MNHEY, CDR2 SMNVEV (reference sequence).

Sequenced input: CD8+ T cells from PBMCs. The clonotype was recovered from a human donor with multiple sclerosis. This chain links TRBV27 with TRBJ1-1; D call uncertain. For the CDR3, the DNA is TGTGCCAGCAGTTTCGGTCCAGCTCAGTCAGCTTTCTTT. Translation: CASSFGPAQSAFF.